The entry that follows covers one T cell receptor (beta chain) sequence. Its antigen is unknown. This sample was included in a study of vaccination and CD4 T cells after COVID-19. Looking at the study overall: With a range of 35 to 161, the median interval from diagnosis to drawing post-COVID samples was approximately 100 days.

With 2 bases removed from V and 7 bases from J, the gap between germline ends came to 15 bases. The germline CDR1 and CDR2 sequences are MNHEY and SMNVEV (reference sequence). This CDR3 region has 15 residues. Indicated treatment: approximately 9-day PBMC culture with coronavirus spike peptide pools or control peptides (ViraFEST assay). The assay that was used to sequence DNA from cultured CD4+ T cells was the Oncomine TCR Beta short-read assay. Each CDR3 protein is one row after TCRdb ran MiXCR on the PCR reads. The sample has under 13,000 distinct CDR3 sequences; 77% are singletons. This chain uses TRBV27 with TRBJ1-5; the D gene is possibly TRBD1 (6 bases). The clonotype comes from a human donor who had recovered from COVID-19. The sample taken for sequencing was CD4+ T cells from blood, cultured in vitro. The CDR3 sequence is CASSLLYREGQPQHF. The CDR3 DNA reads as TGTGCCAGCAGTTTACTGTACAGGGAGGGCCAGCCCCAGCATTTT.